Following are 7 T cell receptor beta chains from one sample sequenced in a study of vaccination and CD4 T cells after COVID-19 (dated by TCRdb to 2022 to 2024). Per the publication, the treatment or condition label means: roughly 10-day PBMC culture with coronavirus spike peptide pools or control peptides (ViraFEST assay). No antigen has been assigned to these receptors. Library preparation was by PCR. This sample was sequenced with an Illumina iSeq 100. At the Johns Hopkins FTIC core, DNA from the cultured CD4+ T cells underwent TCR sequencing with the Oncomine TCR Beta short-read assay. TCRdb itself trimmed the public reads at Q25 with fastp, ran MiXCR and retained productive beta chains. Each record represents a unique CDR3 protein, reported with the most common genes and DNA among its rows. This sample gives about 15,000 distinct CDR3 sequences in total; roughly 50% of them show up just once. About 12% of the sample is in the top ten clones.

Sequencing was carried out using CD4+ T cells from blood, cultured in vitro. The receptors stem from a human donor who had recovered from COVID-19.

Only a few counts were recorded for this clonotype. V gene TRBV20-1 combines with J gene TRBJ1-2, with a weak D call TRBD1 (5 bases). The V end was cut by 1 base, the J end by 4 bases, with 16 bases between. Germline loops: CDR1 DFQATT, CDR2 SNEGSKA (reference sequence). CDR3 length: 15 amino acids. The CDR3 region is CSARAGGGGFYGYTF. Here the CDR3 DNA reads TGCAGTGCTAGAGCGGGGGGGGGAGGCTTCTATGGCTACACCTTC.

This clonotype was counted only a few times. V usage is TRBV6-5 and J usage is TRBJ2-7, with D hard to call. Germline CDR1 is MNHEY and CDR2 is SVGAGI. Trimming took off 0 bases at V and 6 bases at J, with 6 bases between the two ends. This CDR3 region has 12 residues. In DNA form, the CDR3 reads TGTGCCAGCAGTTACTCGATTCTCGAGCAGTACTTC. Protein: CASSYSILEQYF.

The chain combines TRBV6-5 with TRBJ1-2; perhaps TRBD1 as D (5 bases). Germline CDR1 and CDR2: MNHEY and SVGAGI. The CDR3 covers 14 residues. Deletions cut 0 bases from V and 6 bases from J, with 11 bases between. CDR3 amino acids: CASSYSGLGHGYTF. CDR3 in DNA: TGTGCCAGCAGTTACTCCGGGTTGGGGCATGGCTACACCTTC.

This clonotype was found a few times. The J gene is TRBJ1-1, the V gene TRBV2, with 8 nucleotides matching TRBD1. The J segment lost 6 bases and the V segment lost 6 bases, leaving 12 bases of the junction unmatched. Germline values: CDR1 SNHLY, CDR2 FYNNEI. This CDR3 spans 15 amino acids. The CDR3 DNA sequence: TGTGCCAGCAGCCTCGAGACAGGGGCCCTCCCTGAAGCTTTCTTT. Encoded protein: CASSLETGALPEAFF.

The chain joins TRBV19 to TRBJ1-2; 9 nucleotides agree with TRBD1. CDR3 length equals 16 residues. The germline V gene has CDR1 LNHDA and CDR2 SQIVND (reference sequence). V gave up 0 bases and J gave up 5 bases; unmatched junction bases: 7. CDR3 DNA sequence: TGTGCCAGTAGTATAGATGCTTGGGGACAGGGATATGGCTACACCTTC. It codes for CASSIDAWGQGYGYTF.

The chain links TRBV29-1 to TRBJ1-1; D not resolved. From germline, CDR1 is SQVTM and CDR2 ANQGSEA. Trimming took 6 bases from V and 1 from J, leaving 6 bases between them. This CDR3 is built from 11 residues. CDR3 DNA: TGCAGCGTAGCTAAGAACACTGAAGCTTTCTTT. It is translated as CSVAKNTEAFF.

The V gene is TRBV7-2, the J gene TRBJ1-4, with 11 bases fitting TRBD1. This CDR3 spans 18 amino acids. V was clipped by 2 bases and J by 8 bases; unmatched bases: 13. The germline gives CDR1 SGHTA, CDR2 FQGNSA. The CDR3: CASSLPGQGAVGHEKLFF. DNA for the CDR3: TGTGCCAGCAGCTTACCCGGACAGGGGGCAGTAGGACACGAAAAACTGTTTTTT.